Listed below are T cell receptor beta chains from one sample, sequenced in a study of blood T cell repertoires in COVID-19. Measured with immunoSEQ multiplex PCR; TCRdb has only the in-frame clones, and not every one. The sample lists over 150,000 clones, about 86% seen once, with roughly 7% in the top ten. What was sequenced was peripheral blood. The receptor set was obtained from a man in his forties or fifties with active or convalescent COVID-19. Each CDR3 is given with its conserved first and last residue. D genes are given only for firm matches. Some rows mark clone size as missing; the rest say once, few, many or name a class of expanded clone.

TGTGCCAGCAGTGAAGCGCCCAGGGCGGCCGAGCAGTACTTC	CASSEAPRAAEQYF	TRBV2	TRBJ2-7	NA	NA
TGTGCTAGTGGATTAGTTGAGCAGTTCTTC	CASGLVEQFF	TRBV12-5	TRBJ2-1	NA	NA
TGTGCCAGCAGCGGACAGCACACAGATACGCAGTATTTT	CASSGQHTDTQYF	TRBV7-3	TRBJ2-3	NA	NA
TGTGCCAGCAGCCAAATCCCGGGACAGGGGTTTATTCAGCCCCAGCATTTT	CASSQIPGQGFIQPQHF	TRBV6-2/TRBV6-3	TRBJ1-5	TRBD1	NA
TGTGCCAGCAGTGACTTAGGGCGGGAGAGGATCGGGGAGCTGTTTTTT	CASSDLGRERIGELFF	TRBV25-1	TRBJ2-2	TRBD2	NA
TGTGCCAGCAGCTTAGCGGGGGCAGGGGGTTGGAATGAGCAGTTCTTC	CASSLAGAGGWNEQFF	TRBV7-9	TRBJ2-1	TRBD1	NA
TGTGCCAGCAGCCACCGGGCAGGGTTGAGCTCCTATAATTCACCCCTCCACTTT	CASSHRAGLSSYNSPLHF	TRBV14	TRBJ1-6	NA	once
TGTGCCAGCAGTTTATTTGAACAGGGCGCTGACAACACCATATATTTT	CASSLFEQGADNTIYF	TRBV28	TRBJ1-3	NA	few
TGTGCCAGCAGTTATGGCGGGGGGTCCTCTGGAAACACCATATATTTT	CASSYGGGSSGNTIYF	TRBV6-5	TRBJ1-3	NA	NA
TGCGCCAGCAGCTCACCTAGAGGGGTAGCGGGGGGGCCTCTTGCAGATACGCAGTATTTT	CASSSPRGVAGGPLADTQYF	TRBV5-1	TRBJ2-3	TRBD2	NA
TGTGCCAGCAGCTTGGGACTAGCGGGAGGGGAGACCCAGTACTTC	CASSLGLAGGETQYF	TRBV13	TRBJ2-5	TRBD2	NA
TGTGCCAGCTCACGCGGGACAGCCTACGAGCAGTACTTC	CASSRGTAYEQYF	TRBV18	TRBJ2-7	NA	few